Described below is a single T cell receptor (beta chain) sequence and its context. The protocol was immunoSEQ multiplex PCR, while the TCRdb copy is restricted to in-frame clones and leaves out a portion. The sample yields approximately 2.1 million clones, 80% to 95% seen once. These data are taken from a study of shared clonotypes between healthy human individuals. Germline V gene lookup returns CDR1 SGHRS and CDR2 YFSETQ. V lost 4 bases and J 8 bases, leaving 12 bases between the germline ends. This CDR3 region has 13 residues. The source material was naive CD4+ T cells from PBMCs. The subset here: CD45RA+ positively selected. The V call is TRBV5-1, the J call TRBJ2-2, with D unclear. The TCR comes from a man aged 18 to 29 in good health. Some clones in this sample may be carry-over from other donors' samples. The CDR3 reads CASSDAPTGELFF. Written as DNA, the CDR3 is TGCGCCAGCAGCGACGCTCCTACTGGGGAGCTGTTTTTT.